Shown below are 19 T cell receptor beta chains from a single sample sequenced in a study of cytomegalovirus exposure and HLA in healthy donors. Researchers ran the PCR with 60 Vbeta and 13 Jbeta primers. Clones were sequenced by immunoSEQ multiplex PCR, and TCRdb holds only the in-frame ones, with some missing. The profile shows roughly 150,000 clones, approximately 70% of them singletons. Material: PBMCs. Receptors originate from a woman aged 30 to 39 in good health and CMV-seronegative.

In its sample, this clone was seen once. V usage is TRBV11-2 and J usage is TRBJ2-1; weak D call: TRBD1 (6 bases). Germline-derived CDR1 and CDR2 are SGHAT and FQNNGV. Trimming cost V 6 bases and J 4 bases, with 16 bases left between them. The CDR3 is made up of 15 amino acids. CDR3 nucleotides: TGTGCCAGCAGACCTAGGCAGGGGATTTACAATGAGCAGTTCTTC. As protein: CASRPRQGIYNEQFF.

This clone showed up just once. The chain couples TRBV7-9 to TRBJ1-4, with D possibly matching TRBD1 (6 bases). From germline, CDR1 is SEHNR and CDR2 FQNEAQ (reference sequence). The CDR3 contains 15 residues. Trimming left V 5 bases short and J 0 bases short, with 10 bases between. CDR3 amino acids: CASSLRQATNEKLFF. The CDR3 DNA follows: TGTGCCAGCAGCCTCAGACAGGCAACTAATGAAAAACTGTTTTTT.

This clone was recorded a few times. The rearrangement uses TRBV28 and TRBJ2-7; a possible D gene is TRBD2 (5 bases). Per the germline V gene, CDR1 is MDHEN and CDR2 is SYDVKM. V lost 5 bases and J 3 bases, leaving 14 bases between the germline ends. The CDR3 length is 14 residues. CDR3 in amino acids: CASSTSADHYEQYV. The CDR3 DNA reads as TGTGCCAGCAGTACATCAGCGGACCACTACGAGCAGTACGTC.

The V gene is TRBV4-1, the J gene TRBJ2-7; 15 positions match TRBD2. Germline V gene lookup returns CDR1 MGHRA and CDR2 YSYEKL. CDR3 length: 16 residues. Trimming removed 1 base from V and 5 bases from J; junction bases left unmatched: 3. The CDR3 DNA reads as TGCGCCAGCAGCCAAGTTTGGACTAGCGGGAGGGACGAGCAGTACTTC. Its protein product is CASSQVWTSGRDEQYF.

In this sample, this clone turned up a few times. The chain combines TRBV10-1 with TRBJ2-2; 7 bases line up with TRBD1. CDR1 WNHNN and CDR2 SYGVQD come from the germline V gene (reference sequence). The CDR3 is 14 amino acids. The V and J ends lost 3 bases and 4 bases, in that order; junction bases with no gene match: 2. In DNA form, the CDR3 reads TGCGCCAGCAGTGACCAGGGGGTCACCGGGGAGCTGTTTTTT. This translates into CASSDQGVTGELFF.

This clone has a handful of counts. The CDR3 here is CAISANQGVSYEQYF. For the CDR3, the DNA is TGTGCCATCAGTGCCAACCAGGGGGTCTCCTACGAGCAGTACTTC. The V gene is TRBV10-3, the J gene TRBJ2-7, with TRBD1 matching 7 bases. V lost 4 bases and J lost 0; bases outside the gene matches: 6. CDR1 and CDR2 (germline): ENHRY, SYGVKD. There are 15 residues in the CDR3.

The chain has TRBV2 and TRBJ2-6; the D gene is possibly TRBD1 (6 bases). CDR3 length: 15 amino acids. Germline CDR1 is SNHLY and CDR2 is FYNNEI. Trimming pared 7 bases from V and 0 bases from J, leaving 10 bases between. The CDR3 nucleotides are TGTGCCAGCAAGGGACAAAGCTCTGGGGCCAACGTCCTGACTTTC. Translated, it gives CASKGQSSGANVLTF.

This clone was seen just once. V is TRBV28 and J is TRBJ2-2; a possible D gene is TRBD1 (5 bases). The CDR3 runs 16 residues. Looked up from germline, CDR1 is MDHEN and CDR2 is SYDVKM. Trimming stripped 7 bases from V and 0 bases from J, with 15 bases between. The CDR3 loop is CASKGYRRANTGELFF. CDR3 DNA sequence: TGTGCCAGCAAGGGGTATCGGCGCGCGAACACCGGGGAGCTGTTTTTT.

This clone was seen only a few times. J is TRBJ2-6 and V is TRBV10-3; D is uncertain. Germline values: CDR1 ENHRY, CDR2 SYGVKD. The CDR3 sequence is 16 residues long. The V end was cut by 4 bases, the J end by 0 bases, with 10 bases between. The DNA of the CDR3 is TGTGCCATCAGTGGGGCCCCTCCCTCTGGGGCCAACGTCCTGACTTTC. Its protein product is CAISGAPPSGANVLTF.

A note on this clone: The identical CDR3 is also encoded by other nucleotide sequences in the sample. The chain has TRBV6-1 and TRBJ1-5; 11 positions match TRBD1. Trimming took 3 bases from V and 6 from J; bases not matched to a gene: 4. This CDR3 region has 15 residues. Germline V gene sequence: CDR1 MNHNS, CDR2 SASEGT. The CDR3 sequence is CASSDGTGGSQPQHF. The CDR3 nucleotides are TGTGCCAGCAGTGACGGGACAGGGGGAAGTCAGCCCCAGCATTTT.

The chain couples TRBV5-8 to TRBJ2-7; a possible D gene is TRBD1 (6 bases). Germline V gene sequence: CDR1 SGHTS, CDR2 YDEGEE. The CDR3 loop spans 14 amino acids. The germline V and J ends were trimmed by 1 base and 6 bases, with 14 bases remaining between them. CDR3 DNA: TGTGCCAGCAGCTTGCCGCACAGGGATCCCGAGCAGTACGTC. Residues: CASSLPHRDPEQYV.

The V and J genes are TRBV9 and TRBJ2-1, with D possibly being TRBD2 (5 bases). The germline V gene has CDR1 SGDLS and CDR2 YYNGEE. V lost 2 bases and J 3 bases, leaving 12 bases between the germline ends. This CDR3 spans 15 amino acids. The CDR3 protein is CASSVRAANYNEQFF. In DNA, the CDR3 is TGTGCCAGCAGCGTGAGGGCGGCTAACTACAATGAGCAGTTCTTC.

V gene TRBV10-3 combines with J gene TRBJ2-7; TRBD2 is a possible D gene (6 bases). The CDR3 totals 12 residues. V gave up 4 bases and J gave up 5 bases, with 9 bases separating them. Germline-derived CDR1 and CDR2 are ENHRY and SYGVKD. CDR3 amino acids: CAISGSGDEQYF. The CDR3 nucleotides are TGTGCCATCAGTGGATCGGGGGACGAGCAGTACTTC.

The V gene is TRBV30, the J gene TRBJ1-5; no reliable D call. The germline gives CDR1 GTSNPN, CDR2 SVGIG (reference sequence). This CDR3 has 12 residues. With 1 base removed from V and 6 bases from J, the gap between germline ends came to 7 bases. CDR3 in DNA: TGTGCCTGGAGTGATGAGGGTCAGCCCCAGCATTTT. Translating gives CAWSDEGQPQHF.

The rearrangement uses TRBV10-3 and TRBJ2-1, with 10 nucleotides matching TRBD2. V was clipped by 4 bases and J by 8 bases; unmatched bases: 11. Germline-derived CDR1 and CDR2 are ENHRY and SYGVKD. The CDR3 contains 16 residues. CDR3 loop: CAISGEPAGGPYEQFF. The CDR3 DNA reads as TGTGCCATCAGTGGTGAGCCAGCGGGGGGGCCCTATGAGCAGTTCTTC.

This chain connects TRBV6-1 to TRBJ2-7; 12 positions agree with TRBD2. The V segment lost 7 bases and the J segment 4 bases; nucleotides outside the gene matches: 8. Looked up from germline, CDR1 is MNHNS and CDR2 is SASEGT. This CDR3 spans 15 amino acids. CDR3 bases: TGTGCCAGCAATCCGGGACTAGCGGGTTTTTACGAGCAGTACGTC. This sequence encodes CASNPGLAGFYEQYV.

The chain links TRBV28 to TRBJ1-2; no firm D call. Germline lookup yields CDR1 MDHEN and CDR2 SYDVKM. V was cut by 2 bases and J by 4 bases, with 5 bases left in between. The CDR3 totals 12 residues. CDR3 DNA: TGTGCCAGCAGTTTAAGCCTCTATGGCTACACCTTC. This codes for CASSLSLYGYTF.

CDR3 sequence: CASSPTGGGNTIYF. In nucleotides, the CDR3 is TGTGCCAGCAGCCCCACCGGGGGGGGAAACACCATATATTTT. The genes are TRBV9 and TRBJ1-3, with TRBD1 as a possible D gene (5 bases). Germline CDR1 and CDR2: SGDLS and YYNGEE. Deletions cut 4 bases from V and 4 bases from J, with 12 bases between. The CDR3 runs 14 residues.

The chain has TRBV9 and TRBJ2-5; 9 nucleotides align to TRBD1. This CDR3 spans 17 amino acids. J was trimmed by 4 bases and V by 3 bases; bases with no gene match: 13. The V gene's germline CDR1 is SGDLS and CDR2 YYNGEE. CDR3 sequence reads: CASSAGWGQGVRETQYF. DNA for the CDR3: TGTGCCAGCAGCGCGGGTTGGGGACAGGGAGTTCGAGAGACCCAGTACTTC.